Below, 13 T cell receptor beta chains from the same sample are listed, as sequenced in a study of radiotherapy plus CTLA-4 blockade in lung cancer. The table came from immunoSEQ multiplex PCR; TCRdb's copy has only in-frame clones and leaves some out. The data contain roughly 75,000 clones, about 80% of them seen just once; the ten biggest clones take up approximately 0.73%. The sequenced sample was peripheral blood, obtained from a patient treated with radiotherapy plus ipilimumab. These receptors all come from a human donor with non-small cell lung cancer who had stable disease on radiotherapy plus ipilimumab.

The gene calls are TRBV9 and TRBJ2-3; D remains unclear. CDR3 length: 15 residues. V was trimmed by 0 bases and J by 0 bases, leaving 8 bases between them. CDR1 is SGDLS and CDR2 is YYNGEE in the germline V gene. The CDR3 loop reads CASSVDQRSTDTQYF. DNA for the CDR3: TGTGCCAGCAGCGTAGACCAGCGTAGCACAGATACGCAGTATTTT.

This CDR3 is CASSLLLGISKNIQYF. The CDR3 DNA reads as TGTGCCAGCAGCTTATTACTGGGCATATCCAAAAACATTCAGTACTTC. V gene TRBV7-9 combines with J gene TRBJ2-4; unclear D gene. Trimming pared 2 bases from V and 2 bases from J, leaving 13 bases between. Germline V gives CDR1 SEHNR, CDR2 FQNEAQ (reference sequence). CDR3 length equals 16 residues.

The CDR3, as DNA: TGTGCCAGTAGTATGTTCGGTAGCAGGGTTTACACTGAAGCTTTCTTT. This codes for CASSMFGSRVYTEAFF. The chain carries TRBV19 and TRBJ1-1, with a tentative D call TRBD1 (5 bases). The CDR3 runs to 16 residues. V was pared by 3 bases and J by 3 bases, with 17 bases between. Germline lookup yields CDR1 LNHDA and CDR2 SQIVND (reference sequence). Full variable domain (remainder filled in from reference TRBV19 and TRBJ1-1): DGGITQSPKYLFRKEGQNVTLSCEQNLNHDAMYWYRQDPGQGLRLIYYSQIVNDFQKGDIAEGYSVSREKKESFPLTVTSAQKNPTAFYLCASSMFGSRVYTEAFFGQGTRLTVV.

The chain employs TRBV6-5 and TRBJ1-5; 7 nucleotides match TRBD1. Germline assignment: CDR1 MNHEY and CDR2 SVGAGI. Germline trimming cut 6 bases from V and 6 bases from J; bases unmatched to any gene: 8. The CDR3 runs 14 residues. The CDR3 loop reads CASSLRGTLQPQHF. CDR3 nucleotides: TGTGCCAGCAGCCTCAGGGGGACCCTTCAGCCCCAGCATTTT.

The rearrangement joins TRBV7-3 to TRBJ2-4, with 7 bases identical to TRBD2. CDR1 is SGHTA, CDR2 FQGTGA, per germline. Trimming at V came to 2 bases and at J to 9 bases, leaving 7 bases not matched to a gene. CDR3 size: 14 residues. The CDR3 loop is CASSLDSPGGIQYF. In nucleotides, the CDR3 is TGTGCCAGCAGCTTAGACAGCCCGGGGGGCATTCAGTACTTC. Supplemented by reference TRBV7-3 and TRBJ2-4, the full variable domain reads GAGVSQTPSNKVTEKGKYVELRCDPISGHTALYWYRQSLGQGPEFLIYFQGTGAADDSGLPNDRFFAVRPEGSVSTLKIQRTERGDSAVYLCASSLDSPGGIQYFGAGTRLSVL.

The chain joins TRBV6-5 to TRBJ2-7; TRBD1 is a possible D gene (7 bases). Germline lookup yields CDR1 MNHEY and CDR2 SVGAGI. V lost 5 bases, J lost 9 bases, and 14 bases lay in between. The CDR3 loop spans 12 amino acids. The CDR3 sequence: CASSTPGGGQYF. As DNA, the CDR3 is TGTGCCAGCAGTACCCCAGGGGGAGGGCAGTACTTC.

This rearrangement joins TRBV9 to TRBJ1-1; D not certain. This CDR3 region has 16 residues. V shed 0 bases and J shed 1 base, with 13 bases lying between them. Germline-derived CDR1 and CDR2 are SGDLS and YYNGEE. Here the CDR3 reads CASSVDVGEKNTEAFF. CDR3 bases: TGTGCCAGCAGCGTAGATGTGGGCGAGAAGAACACTGAAGCTTTCTTT.

The J gene is TRBJ2-4, the V gene TRBV9; maybe TRBD1 (6 bases). V was shortened by 0 bases and J by 0 bases, with 13 bases between the two germline ends. The CDR3 has 17 residues. Germline assignment: CDR1 SGDLS and CDR2 YYNGEE. CDR3 region: CASSVGDRTLAKNIQYF. CDR3 in DNA: TGTGCCAGCAGCGTAGGAGACAGGACACTAGCCAAAAACATTCAGTACTTC.

V gene TRBV2 combines with J gene TRBJ2-5; D gene ambiguous. Between the trimmed V and J ends, which lost 8 bases and 7 bases, there was a span of 14 bases. Germline V CDR1 and CDR2: SNHLY, FYNNEI. This CDR3 comprises 12 residues. For the CDR3, the DNA is TGTGCCAGCCGCCGACTCGTTGGGACCCAGTACTTC. It yields the protein CASRRLVGTQYF.

On this clone: This specimen includes other DNA sequences encoding the same CDR3. The gene calls are TRBV5-4 and TRBJ2-7; the match to TRBD1 covers 9 bases. The ends lost 0 bases at V and 4 bases at J; junction bases unmatched: 5. Germline V CDR1 and CDR2: SGHNT, YYREEE (reference sequence). CDR3 length: 15 amino acids. CDR3 sequence reads: CASSLGGTGSYEQYF. The CDR3 nucleotides are TGTGCCAGCAGCTTGGGGGGGACAGGGAGTTACGAGCAGTACTTC.

The rearrangement uses TRBV5-1 and TRBJ2-2; 9 bases are shared with TRBD1. In germline, CDR1 is SGHRS, CDR2 YFSETQ. The length of the CDR3 is 14 residues. V shed 7 bases, J shed 4 bases, and the junction held 5 bases outside the gene matches. DNA of the CDR3: TGCGCCAGCCTGGGACAGGGCCCCACCGGGGAGCTGTTTTTT. Translation gives CASLGQGPTGELFF.

V is TRBV6-1 and J is TRBJ1-5; no firm D call. V lost 5 bases and J lost 0, with 11 bases in between. The CDR3 has 15 amino acids. Germline V gene data show CDR1 as MNHNS and CDR2 as SASEGT. This CDR3 is CASSRTGSSNQPQHF. In DNA, the CDR3 is TGTGCCAGCAGTCGGACGGGATCTAGCAATCAGCCCCAGCATTTT.

This clone came up a few times. The gene calls are TRBV5-8 and TRBJ1-6, with TRBD1 matching over 8 bases. The J segment lost 9 bases and the V segment lost 0 bases, leaving 2 bases of the junction unmatched. Looked up from germline, CDR1 is SGHTS and CDR2 is YDEGEE. The CDR3 covers 14 residues. CDR3 nucleotides: TGTGCCAGCAGCTTGGCAGGGGGCTCTTCACCCCTCCACTTT. It specifies CASSLAGGSSPLHF. The full variable domain, its missing parts supplied by reference TRBV5-8 and TRBJ1-6, is EAGVTQSPTHLIKTRGQQATLRCSPISGHTSVYWYQQALGLGLQFLLWYDEGEERNRGNFPPRFSGRQFPNYSSELNVNALELEDSALYLCASSLAGGSSPLHFGNGTRLTVT.